Here is one T cell receptor (beta chain) with its context. Its antigen is undetermined. The data were obtained in a study of blood T cells in healthy people across ages. Primers used in a second PCR of about 7 to 12 cycles were a sample-barcoded 5' primer and a J-beta primer mix. Each cDNA was tagged by a template-switch adaptor containing 12 random nucleotides. TCRdb re-called the 5' RACE reads through MiXCR, storing one row per CDR3 protein. The sample holds over 600,000 distinct CDR3 sequences; 35% to 60% are singletons and the top ten take 15% to 20%. This CDR3 has 14 residues. Study outcomes and limitations: It was not possible, with unsorted PBMCs, to conclusively compare naive and antigen-experienced cells. A greater number of naive CD4+ cells and higher diversity distinguished long-lived donors from aged donors.

The chain recombines TRBV21-1 with TRBJ2-1. TRBV21-1 is flagged as a pseudogene. The source of this sequence is a man older than 75 in good health. Input material: blood. The CDR3 is CASKQRAGYNEQFF. The CDR3 DNA reads TGTGCCAGCAAACAAAGGGCGGGATACAATGAGCAGTTCTTC.